A single sample gave rise to the 11 T cell receptor beta chains below, sequenced in a study of a mutant IDH1 vaccine in newly diagnosed glioma. Their cognate antigens are unknown. The time point is: week 35, safety follow-up. Alongside topical imiquimod, each dose of vaccine comprised 300 ug of mutant IDH1 20-mer peptide. Clones were read by immunoSEQ multiplex PCR, and TCRdb kept only the in-frame ones, dropping some. The data contain tens of thousands of clones, roughly 76% of them seen just once; the ten biggest clones take up under 7%. This specimen was PBMCs, taken from a glioma patient whose treatment included an IDH1 peptide vaccine. These receptors were collected from a man aged 35 to 55 with glioma.

V gene TRBV7-9 combines with J gene TRBJ2-3; D gene unclear. Deletions cut 4 bases from V and 1 base from J, with 12 bases between. In germline, CDR1 is SEHNR, CDR2 FQNEAQ (reference sequence). CDR3 length equals 15 residues. DNA of the CDR3: TGTGCCAGCAGCTCCCTGGGATCCCGCACAGATACGCAGTATTTT. It translates to CASSSLGSRTDTQYF.

The V gene is TRBV6-5, the J gene TRBJ1-6, with D perhaps matching TRBD1 (5 bases). V was clipped by 4 bases and J by 6 bases, with 7 bases between them. CDR1 is MNHEY and CDR2 is SVGAGI in the germline V gene. The CDR3 is made up of 13 amino acids. The DNA for the CDR3 is TGTGCCAGCAGTTGGGACCCTAATTCACCCCTCCACTTT. It yields the protein CASSWDPNSPLHF.

This clone was seen a single time. The V call is TRBV10-2, the J call TRBJ2-7; D unresolved. The CDR3 length is 14 residues. V was cut by 1 base and J by 0 bases, with 7 bases left in between. Germline loops: CDR1 WSHSY, CDR2 SAAADI. The CDR3 DNA reads as TGCGCCAGCAGTGAGTTAGCCAGCTCCTACGAGCAGTACTTC. It is translated as CASSELASSYEQYF.

The genes are TRBV9 and TRBJ2-3; TRBD2 agrees at 7 bases. Germline CDR1 SGDLS, CDR2 YYNGEE. This CDR3 is 18 amino acids long. With V trimmed by 3 bases and J by 3 bases, 16 bases remained unmatched. The CDR3, as DNA: TGTGCCAGCAGCGCCCCCGGGAGGCCCCGTGTTACGACAGATACGCAGTATTTT. This gives the protein CASSAPGRPRVTTDTQYF.

The chain combines TRBV7-9 with TRBJ1-2; 8 positions match TRBD1. Germline V lookup: CDR1 SEHNR, CDR2 FQNEAQ (reference sequence). V was clipped by 1 base and J by 7 bases; unmatched bases: 5. This CDR3 is 14 amino acids long. CDR3 nucleotide sequence: TGTGCCAGCAGCTTAGGGACGGACAGGGCTGGCTACACCTTC. It yields the protein CASSLGTDRAGYTF. The complete variable domain, with remaining parts taken from reference TRBV7-9 and TRBJ1-2, reads DTGVSQNPRHKITKRGQNVTFRCDPISEHNRLYWYRQTLGQGPEFLTYFQNEAQLEKSRLLSDRFSAERPKGSFSTLEIQRTEQGDSAMYLCASSLGTDRAGYTFGSGTRLTVV.

This chain uses TRBV29-1 with TRBJ2-7; the D gene could be TRBD1 or TRBD2 (6 bases each). Trimming removed 7 bases at V and 6 bases at J, with 19 bases between. Germline V gives CDR1 SQVTM, CDR2 ANQGSEA. The CDR3 is 13 residues long. The CDR3 loop is CSARHREASEQYF. In DNA form, the CDR3 reads TGCAGCGCTCGGCACAGGGAGGCTTCCGAGCAGTACTTC.

There are a few counts of this clone. The chain carries TRBV4-1 and TRBJ1-1; 7 positions agree with TRBD1. The CDR3 spans 15 residues. Unmatched junction bases numbered 4, after V lost 2 bases and J lost 1 base. Germline V CDR1 and CDR2: MGHRA, YSYEKL. The CDR3 reads CASSQYRGPNTEAFF. CDR3 DNA sequence: TGCGCCAGCAGCCAATACAGGGGCCCGAACACTGAAGCTTTCTTT.

The V and J genes are TRBV20-1 and TRBJ1-1, with no clear D. CDR3 length: 11 residues. Germline CDR1 and CDR2: DFQATT and SNEGSKA (reference sequence). The V end was cut by 8 bases, the J end by 6 bases, with 13 bases between. The DNA of the CDR3 is TGCAGTACATCGGCGGGCTCTGAAGCTTTCTTT. It encodes CSTSAGSEAFF.

This clone appeared a single time. The genes are TRBV6-5 and TRBJ1-2; TRBD1 matches at 7 bases. The CDR3 is 15 amino acids. Per germline, CDR1 MNHEY and CDR2 SVGAGI. The ends lost 8 bases at V and 3 bases at J; junction bases unmatched: 12. The CDR3 coding sequence is TGTGCCAGCTACCGGAGAGGGGGCTTGGACTATGGCTACACCTTC. Translating gives CASYRRGGLDYGYTF.

The chain joins TRBV2 to TRBJ2-7; unclear D gene. V lost 7 bases, J lost 5 bases, and 9 bases lay in between. This CDR3 is built from 11 residues. In germline, CDR1 is SNHLY, CDR2 FYNNEI. As DNA, the CDR3 is TGTGCCAGCATGGGGATCCACGAGCAGTACTTC. Translation: CASMGIHEQYF. Complete variable domain (other parts from reference TRBV2 and TRBJ2-7): EPEVTQTPSHQVTQMGQEVILRCVPISNHLYFYWYRQILGQKVEFLVSFYNNEISEKSEIFDDQFSVERPDGSNFTLKIRSTKLEDSAMYFCASMGIHEQYFGPGTRLTVT.

The V gene is TRBV4-1, the J gene TRBJ1-5, with D perhaps matching TRBD1 (6 bases). The CDR3 has 16 residues. The V and J ends lost 5 bases and 0 bases respectively, with 14 bases between them. Per the germline V gene, CDR1 is MGHRA and CDR2 is YSYEKL. The CDR3 spells CASSERGTHSNQPQHF. The CDR3 DNA is TGCGCCAGCAGCGAACGGGGGACACATAGCAATCAGCCCCAGCATTTT.